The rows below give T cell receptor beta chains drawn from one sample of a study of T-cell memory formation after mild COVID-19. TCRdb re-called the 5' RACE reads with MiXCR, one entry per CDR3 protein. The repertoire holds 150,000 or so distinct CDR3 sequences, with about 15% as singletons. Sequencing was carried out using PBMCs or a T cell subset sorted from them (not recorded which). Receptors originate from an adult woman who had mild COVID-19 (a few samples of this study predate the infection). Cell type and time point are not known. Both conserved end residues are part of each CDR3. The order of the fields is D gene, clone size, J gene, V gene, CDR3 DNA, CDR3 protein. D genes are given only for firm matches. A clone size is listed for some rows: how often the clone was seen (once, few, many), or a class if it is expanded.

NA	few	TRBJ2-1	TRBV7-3	TGTGCCAGCAGCTTATCCCCGGACTGGGGACAAGTCAATGAGCAGTTCTTC	CASSLSPDWGQVNEQFF
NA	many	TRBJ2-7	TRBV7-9	TGTGCCAGCGCGTTACAGGGAGGTTACGAGCAGTACTTC	CASALQGGYEQYF
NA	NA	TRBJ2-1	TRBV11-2	TGTGCCAGCAGCTTAGCCGGGAGTCGATCCTACAATGAGCAGTTCTTC	CASSLAGSRSYNEQFF
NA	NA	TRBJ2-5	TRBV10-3	TGTGCCATCAGTCCTCCAATGGGAGAGACCCAGTACTTC	CAISPPMGETQYF
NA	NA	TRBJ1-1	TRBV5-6	TGTGCCAGCAGCCCGGGAGTTATGAACACTGAAGCTTTCTTT	CASSPGVMNTEAFF
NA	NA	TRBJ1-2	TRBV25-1	TGTGCCAGCAGTGAGTACTATGGCTACACCTTC	CASSEYYGYTF
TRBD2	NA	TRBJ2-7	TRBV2	TGTGCCAGCGCTAGCGGGAGGAACTACGAGCAGTACTTC	CASASGRNYEQYF
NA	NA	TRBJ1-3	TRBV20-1	TGCAGTGCTAGAGGACAGGCCTCTGGAAACACCATATATTTT	CSARGQASGNTIYF
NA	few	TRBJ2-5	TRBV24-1	TGTGCCACCAGTGAACTCCCCTCACAGGGCCCCCAAGAGACCCAGTACTTC	CATSELPSQGPQETQYF
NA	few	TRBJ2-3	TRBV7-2	TGTGCCAGCAGCTTATGGAGGACGGGGGTTAGCACAGATACGCAGTATTTT	CASSLWRTGVSTDTQYF